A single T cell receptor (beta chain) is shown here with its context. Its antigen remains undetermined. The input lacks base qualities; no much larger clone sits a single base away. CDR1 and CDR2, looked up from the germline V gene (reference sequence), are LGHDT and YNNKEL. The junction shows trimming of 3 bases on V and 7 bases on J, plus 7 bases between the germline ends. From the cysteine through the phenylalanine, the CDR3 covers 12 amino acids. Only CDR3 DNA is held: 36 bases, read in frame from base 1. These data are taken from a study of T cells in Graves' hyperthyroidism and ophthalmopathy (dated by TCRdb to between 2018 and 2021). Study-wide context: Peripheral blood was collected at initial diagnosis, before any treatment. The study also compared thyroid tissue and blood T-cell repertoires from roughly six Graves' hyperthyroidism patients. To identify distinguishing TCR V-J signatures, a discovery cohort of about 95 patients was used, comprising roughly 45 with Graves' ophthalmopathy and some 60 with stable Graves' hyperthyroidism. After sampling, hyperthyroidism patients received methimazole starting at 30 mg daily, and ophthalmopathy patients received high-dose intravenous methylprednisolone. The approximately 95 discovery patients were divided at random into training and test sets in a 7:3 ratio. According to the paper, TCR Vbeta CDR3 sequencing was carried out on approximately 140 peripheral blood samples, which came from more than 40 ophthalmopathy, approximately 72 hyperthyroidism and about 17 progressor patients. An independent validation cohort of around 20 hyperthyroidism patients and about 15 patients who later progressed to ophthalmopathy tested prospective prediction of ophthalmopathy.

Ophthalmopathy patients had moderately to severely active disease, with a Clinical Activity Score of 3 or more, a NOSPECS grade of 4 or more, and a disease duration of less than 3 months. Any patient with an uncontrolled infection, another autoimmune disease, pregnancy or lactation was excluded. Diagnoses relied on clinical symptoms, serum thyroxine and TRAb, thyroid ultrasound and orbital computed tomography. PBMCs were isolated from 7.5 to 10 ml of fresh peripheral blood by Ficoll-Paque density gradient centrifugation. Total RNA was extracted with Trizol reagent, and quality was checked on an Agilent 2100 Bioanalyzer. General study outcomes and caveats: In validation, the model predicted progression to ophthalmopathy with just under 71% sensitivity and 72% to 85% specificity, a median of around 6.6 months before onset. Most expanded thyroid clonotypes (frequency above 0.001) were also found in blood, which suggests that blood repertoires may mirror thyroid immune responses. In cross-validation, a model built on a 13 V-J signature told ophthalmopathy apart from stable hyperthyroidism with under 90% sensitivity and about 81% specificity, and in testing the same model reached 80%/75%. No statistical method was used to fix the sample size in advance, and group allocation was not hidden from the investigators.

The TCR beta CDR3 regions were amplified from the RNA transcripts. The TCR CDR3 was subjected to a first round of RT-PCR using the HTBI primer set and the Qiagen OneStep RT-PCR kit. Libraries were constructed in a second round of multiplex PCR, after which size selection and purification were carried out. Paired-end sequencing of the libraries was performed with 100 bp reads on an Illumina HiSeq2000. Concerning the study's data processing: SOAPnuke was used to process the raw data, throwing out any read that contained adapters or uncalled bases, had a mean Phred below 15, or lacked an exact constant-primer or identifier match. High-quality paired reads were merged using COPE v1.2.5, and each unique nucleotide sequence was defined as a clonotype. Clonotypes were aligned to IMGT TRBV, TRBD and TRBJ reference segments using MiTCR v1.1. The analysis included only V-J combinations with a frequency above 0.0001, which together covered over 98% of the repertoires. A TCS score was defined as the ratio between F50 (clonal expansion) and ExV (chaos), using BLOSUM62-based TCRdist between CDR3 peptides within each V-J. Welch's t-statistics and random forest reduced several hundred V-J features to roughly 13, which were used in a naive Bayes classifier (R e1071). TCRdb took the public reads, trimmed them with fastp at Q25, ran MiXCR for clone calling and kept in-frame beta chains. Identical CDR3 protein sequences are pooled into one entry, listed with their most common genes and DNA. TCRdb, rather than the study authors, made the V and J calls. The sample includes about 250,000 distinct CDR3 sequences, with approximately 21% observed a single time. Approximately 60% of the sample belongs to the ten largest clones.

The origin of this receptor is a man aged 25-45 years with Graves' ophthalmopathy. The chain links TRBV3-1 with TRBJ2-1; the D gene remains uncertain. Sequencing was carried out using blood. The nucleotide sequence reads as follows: TGTGCCAGCAGCCACGAACCAAATGAGCAGTTCTTC. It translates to CASSHEPNEQFF.